This entry describes one TCR beta chain. The data were produced by immunoSEQ multiplex PCR, yet TCRdb's version contains in-frame clones alone and is incomplete. This table has around 250,000 clones, around 83% appearing once. This entry is derived from a study of blood T cell repertoires in COVID-19. Germline V gene data show CDR1 as LNHNV and CDR2 as YYDKDF (reference sequence). V lost 0 bases, J lost 7 bases, and 2 bases stayed unmatched. The CDR3 has 14 amino acids. This chain joins TRBV15 and TRBJ2-1, with 8 bases lining up with TRBD1. This clonotype originated in a man aged 30 to 45 who had recovered from COVID-19. Sequences were obtained from peripheral blood. The CDR3 DNA reads as TGTGCCACCAGCAGAGACAGGGGGCGGAATGAGCAGTTCTTC. The encoded protein is CATSRDRGRNEQFF.